The entry that follows covers one T cell receptor beta chain sequence. This entry belongs to a study of blood T cell repertoires in COVID-19. For the study at large: Material from acute and convalescent COVID-19 was sourced from the United States, Italy and Spain. Nucleic acid was either cDNA or gDNA, and it came from T cells, B-cell-depleted T cells, or PBMCs.

Sequencing was performed with immunoSEQ multiplex PCR; in TCRdb, only in-frame clones are kept and a portion is missing. This sample has around 310,000 clones; 89% occur once, and the top ten carry about 8.4%. Enrollees, about 18 to 89 years old, lived in 24 US areas. The study counted Cohort 3 donors as recovered given two negative PCRs, clearance, or symptom resolution. The origin of this receptor is a woman aged 25-40 years who had recovered from COVID-19. The specimen sequenced was PBMCs or T cells enriched from blood (not recorded which).

CDR3 bases: TGCGCCAGCAGCCGTAGTACGACAGGGGTGGATGGCTACACCTTC. Residues: CASSRSTTGVDGYTF. The chain uses TRBV5-1 and TRBJ1-2; 8 positions match TRBD1. The CDR3 is 15 amino acids. Losses at the gene ends were 4 bases for V and 6 bases for J; bases not matched to a gene: 11. Per the germline V gene, CDR1 is SGHRS and CDR2 is YFSETQ.